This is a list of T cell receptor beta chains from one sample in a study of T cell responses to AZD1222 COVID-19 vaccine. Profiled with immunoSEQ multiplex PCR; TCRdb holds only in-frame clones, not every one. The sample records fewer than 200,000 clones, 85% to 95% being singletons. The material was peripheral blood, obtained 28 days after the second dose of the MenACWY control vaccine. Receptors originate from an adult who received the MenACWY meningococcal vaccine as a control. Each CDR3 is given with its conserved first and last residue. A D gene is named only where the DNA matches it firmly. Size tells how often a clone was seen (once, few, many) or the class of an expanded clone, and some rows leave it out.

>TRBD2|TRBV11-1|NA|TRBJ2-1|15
CASSTRTSVLGEQFF
TGTGCCAGCAGCACCCGGACTAGCGTTTTGGGTGAGCAGTTCTTC
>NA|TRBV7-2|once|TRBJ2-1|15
CASSLLQGPYNEQFF
TGTGCCAGCAGCTTACTCCAGGGCCCCTACAATGAGCAGTTCTTC
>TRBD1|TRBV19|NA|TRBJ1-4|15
CASTALWDSREKLFF
TGTGCCAGTACCGCCCTATGGGACAGTCGGGAAAAACTGTTTTTT
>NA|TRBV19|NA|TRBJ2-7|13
CASSDSINYEQYF
TGTGCCAGTAGCGACTCAATTAACTACGAGCAGTACTTC
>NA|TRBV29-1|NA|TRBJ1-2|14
CSVEGAQRTNGYTF
TGCAGCGTTGAGGGGGCCCAGCGGACGAACGGCTACACCTTC
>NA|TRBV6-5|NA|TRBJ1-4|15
CATKRPRDGDEKLFF
TGTGCCACCAAACGGCCCAGGGATGGGGATGAAAAACTGTTTTTT
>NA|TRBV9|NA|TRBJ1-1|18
CASSVNRDVRISNTEAFF
TGTGCCAGCAGCGTGAACCGGGACGTACGAATATCGAACACTGAAGCTTTCTTT
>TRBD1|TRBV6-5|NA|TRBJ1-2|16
CASSSIRQGQGGGYTF
TGTGCCAGCAGTTCTATCAGACAGGGGCAAGGAGGTGGCTACACCTTC
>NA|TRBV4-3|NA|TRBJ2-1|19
CASSQSGGSGGGVGNEQFF
TGCGCCAGCAGCCAAAGTGGGGGCTCGGGAGGAGGTGTGGGCAATGAGCAGTTCTTC
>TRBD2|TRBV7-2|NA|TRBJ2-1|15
CASRTGLAGDNEQFF
TGTGCCAGCAGAACGGGACTAGCGGGGGACAATGAGCAGTTCTTC
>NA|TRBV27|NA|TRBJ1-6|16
CASSLAGTSYNSPLHF
TGTGCCAGCAGTTTAGCCGGGACCTCCTATAATTCACCCCTCCACTTT
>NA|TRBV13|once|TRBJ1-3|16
CASSLGRQPAGNTIYF
TGTGCCAGCAGCTTAGGCCGGCAGCCGGCCGGAAACACCATATATTTT
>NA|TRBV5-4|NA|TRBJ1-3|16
CASSSGPALRGNTIYF
TGTGCCAGCAGCTCTGGACCGGCTCTTCGGGGAAACACCATATATTTT
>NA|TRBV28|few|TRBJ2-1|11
CASSPLVEQFF
TGTGCCAGCAGTCCCTTGGTGGAGCAGTTCTTC
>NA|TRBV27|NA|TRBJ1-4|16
CASSLSGRGYNEKLFF
TGTGCCAGCAGTTTATCGGGACGCGGTTATAATGAAAAACTGTTTTTT
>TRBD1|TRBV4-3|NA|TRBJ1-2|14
CASSQTGQAYGYTF
TGCGCCAGCAGCCAAACCGGACAGGCCTATGGCTACACCTTC
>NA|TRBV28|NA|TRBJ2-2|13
CASTPNLVGELFF
TGTGCCAGTACTCCGAACTTGGTCGGGGAGCTGTTTTTT
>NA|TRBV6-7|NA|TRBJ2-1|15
CASSYSSRRYNEQFF
TGTGCCAGCAGTTACTCGAGCAGGAGATACAATGAGCAGTTCTTC
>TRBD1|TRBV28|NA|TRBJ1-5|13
CASRTGGWQPQHF
TGTGCCAGCAGGACAGGGGGCTGGCAGCCCCAGCATTTT
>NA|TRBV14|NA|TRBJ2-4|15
CASSRRPGIENIQYF
TGTGCCAGCAGCCGAAGGCCAGGAATCGAAAACATTCAGTACTTC
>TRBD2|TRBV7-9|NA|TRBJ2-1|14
CASRRELGNNEQFF
TGTGCCAGCAGGCGGGAGCTGGGAAACAATGAGCAGTTCTTC
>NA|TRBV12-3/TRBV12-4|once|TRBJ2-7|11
CASSFGYEQYF
TGTGCCAGCAGTTTCGGCTACGAGCAGTACTTC
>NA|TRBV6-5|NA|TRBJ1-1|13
CASSYGRDTEAFF
TGTGCCAGCAGTTACGGGCGGGACACTGAAGCTTTCTTT
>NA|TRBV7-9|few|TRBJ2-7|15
CASRPNRGGNYEQYF
TGTGCCAGCAGACCGAACAGGGGCGGGAACTACGAGCAGTACTTC
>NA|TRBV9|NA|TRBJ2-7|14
CASSVEGGAGEQYF
TGTGCCAGCAGCGTAGAAGGTGGGGCGGGTGAGCAGTACTTC
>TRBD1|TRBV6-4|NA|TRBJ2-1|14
CASSATGVDNEQFF
TGTGCCAGCTCCGCCACAGGGGTGGACAATGAGCAGTTCTTC
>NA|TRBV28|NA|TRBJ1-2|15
CASSPFQGGGYGYTF
TGTGCCAGCAGCCCCTTTCAGGGCGGAGGCTATGGCTACACCTTC
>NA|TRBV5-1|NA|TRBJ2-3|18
CASSPRRRSPSSTDTQYF
TGCGCCAGCAGCCCAAGAAGGCGGTCGCCATCTAGCACAGATACGCAGTATTTT